Listed below are T cell receptor beta chains from one sample, sequenced in a study of blood T cell repertoires in COVID-19. Sequenced by immunoSEQ multiplex PCR; TCRdb stores in-frame clones only, minus some. The profile shows about 150,000 clones, roughly 77% of them singletons. Sequenced: peripheral blood. All receptors derive from a man aged 60 to 69 with acute or convalescent COVID-19. CDR3s include the opening cysteine and the closing phenylalanine or tryptophan. Each record gives: CDR3 DNA, CDR3 protein, clone size, V gene, D gene, J gene. D genes are given only for firm matches. Clone size, where shown, is once, few, many, or a class for clones that have expanded.

DNA: TGTGCCAGCAACTCAGGTGCCGCCTACGAGCAGTACTTC
CDR3: CASNSGAAYEQYF
size: NA
V: TRBV2
D: NA
J: TRBJ2-7

DNA: TGTGCCAGCAGGATGACAGGGGGCGGGGAAAAACTGTTTTTT
CDR3: CASRMTGGGEKLFF
size: NA
V: TRBV2
D: TRBD1
J: TRBJ1-4

DNA: TGCGCCAGCAGCTCAACTAGCGGGGCCTCAGATACGCAGTATTTT
CDR3: CASSSTSGASDTQYF
size: NA
V: TRBV5-1
D: TRBD2
J: TRBJ2-3

DNA: TGTGCCAGCAGCCCCTGGACAGGGGAGGTCGGCGAGCAGTACTTC
CDR3: CASSPWTGEVGEQYF
size: NA
V: TRBV27
D: TRBD1
J: TRBJ2-7

DNA: TGTGCCAGTAGTAGACGGGGACTAGCGGGAAACGTTGTCAGGTCCAATGAGCAGTTCTTC
CDR3: CASSRRGLAGNVVRSNEQFF
size: NA
V: TRBV19
D: TRBD2
J: TRBJ2-1

DNA: TGCGCCAGCAGCTTGGGGCAGGGAAGCACAGATACGCAGTATTTT
CDR3: CASSLGQGSTDTQYF
size: NA
V: TRBV5-1
D: NA
J: TRBJ2-3

DNA: TGTGCCAGCGGGCCCCGGCAGGGGCAATACGAGCAGTACTTC
CDR3: CASGPRQGQYEQYF
size: NA
V: TRBV9
D: NA
J: TRBJ2-7

DNA: TGTGCCAGTAGTATTCGTCCGGGAGCAGGAGATACGCAGTATTTT
CDR3: CASSIRPGAGDTQYF
size: NA
V: TRBV19
D: NA
J: TRBJ2-3

DNA: TGTGCCAGCAGCCAGGGACTAGCGATGTACGAGCAGTACTTC
CDR3: CASSQGLAMYEQYF
size: few
V: TRBV4-2
D: TRBD2
J: TRBJ2-7

DNA: TGTGCCAGCAGCACCGGACTAGCCAATGAGCAGTTCTTC
CDR3: CASSTGLANEQFF
size: NA
V: TRBV4-2
D: TRBD2
J: TRBJ2-1

DNA: TGTGCCAGCAGCTCCATGAGCGGGAGGACCTACGAGCAGTACTTC
CDR3: CASSSMSGRTYEQYF
size: NA
V: TRBV7-9
D: TRBD2
J: TRBJ2-7